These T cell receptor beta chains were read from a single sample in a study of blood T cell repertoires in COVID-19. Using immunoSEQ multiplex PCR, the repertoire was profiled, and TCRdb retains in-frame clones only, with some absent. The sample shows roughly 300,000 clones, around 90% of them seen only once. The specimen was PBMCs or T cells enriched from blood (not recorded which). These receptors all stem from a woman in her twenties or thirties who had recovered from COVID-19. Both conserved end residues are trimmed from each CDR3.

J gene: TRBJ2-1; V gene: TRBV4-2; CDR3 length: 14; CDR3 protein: ASSQEEGLNYIEQF
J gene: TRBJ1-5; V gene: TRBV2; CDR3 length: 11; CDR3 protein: ASNSREGQPQH
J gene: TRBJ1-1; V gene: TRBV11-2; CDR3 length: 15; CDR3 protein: ASSLGGGVWKSTEAF
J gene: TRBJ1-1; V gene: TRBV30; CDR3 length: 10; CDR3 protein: AWATSNTEAF
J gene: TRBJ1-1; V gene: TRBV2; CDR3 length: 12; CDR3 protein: ASGLQGPRTEAF
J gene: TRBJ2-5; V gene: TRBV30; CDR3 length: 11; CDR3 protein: AWSVGSGGTQY
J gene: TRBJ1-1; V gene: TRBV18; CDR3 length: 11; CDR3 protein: ASSPAGDTEAF
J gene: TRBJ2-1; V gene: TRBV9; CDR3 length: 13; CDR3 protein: ASSAAGVLYNEQF
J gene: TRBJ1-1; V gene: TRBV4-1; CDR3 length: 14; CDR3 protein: ASSQDGGSPGTEAF
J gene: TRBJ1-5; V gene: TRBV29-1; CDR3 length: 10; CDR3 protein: SVSERNQPQH
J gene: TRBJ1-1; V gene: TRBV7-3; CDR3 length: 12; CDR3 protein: ASRVGQGNTEAF
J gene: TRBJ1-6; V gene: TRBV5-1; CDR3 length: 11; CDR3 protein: ASTQGWGSPLH
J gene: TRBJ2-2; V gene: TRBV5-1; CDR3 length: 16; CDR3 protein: ASSPRLPGSANTGELF
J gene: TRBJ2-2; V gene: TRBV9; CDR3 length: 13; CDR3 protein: ASSVSGGPTGELF
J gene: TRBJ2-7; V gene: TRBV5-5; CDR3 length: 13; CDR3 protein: ASSLDGGGSYEQY
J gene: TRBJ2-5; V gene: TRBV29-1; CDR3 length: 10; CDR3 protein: SLQGVGETQY
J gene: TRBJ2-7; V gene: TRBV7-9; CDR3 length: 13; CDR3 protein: ASSDLGRLEGEQY
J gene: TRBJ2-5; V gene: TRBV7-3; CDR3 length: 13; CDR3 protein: ASSTHGTSGETQY
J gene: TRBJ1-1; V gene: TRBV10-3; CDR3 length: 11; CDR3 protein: AIRGEGRAEAF
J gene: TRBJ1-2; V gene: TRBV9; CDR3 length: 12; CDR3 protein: ASSVAPANYGYT
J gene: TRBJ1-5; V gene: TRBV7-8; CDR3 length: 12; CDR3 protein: ASRAGYSNQPQH
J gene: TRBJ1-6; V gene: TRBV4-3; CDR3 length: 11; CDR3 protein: ASSQEYGSPLH
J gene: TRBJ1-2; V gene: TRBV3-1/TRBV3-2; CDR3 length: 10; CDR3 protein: ASSRRVDGYT
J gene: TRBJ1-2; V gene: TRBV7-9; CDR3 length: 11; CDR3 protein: ASSFSRDNGYT
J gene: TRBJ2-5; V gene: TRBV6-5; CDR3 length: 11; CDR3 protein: ASSYGAVLPQY
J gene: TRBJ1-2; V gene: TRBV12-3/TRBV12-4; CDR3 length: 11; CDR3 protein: ASSFNRPYGYT
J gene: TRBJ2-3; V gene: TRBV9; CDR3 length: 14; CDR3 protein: ASSGRLAASTDTQY
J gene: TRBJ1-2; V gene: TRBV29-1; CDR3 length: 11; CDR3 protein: SVEDLGALGYT
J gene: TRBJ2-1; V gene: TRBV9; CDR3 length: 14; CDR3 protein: ASSVLSGTGVDEQF
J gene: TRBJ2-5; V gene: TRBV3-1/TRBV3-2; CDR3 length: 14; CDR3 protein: ASSQGIMTGGETQY
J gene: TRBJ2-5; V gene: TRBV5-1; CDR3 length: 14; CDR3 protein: ASSLAGTRNQETQY
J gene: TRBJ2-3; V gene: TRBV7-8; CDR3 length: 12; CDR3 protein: ASKGTGEPDTQY
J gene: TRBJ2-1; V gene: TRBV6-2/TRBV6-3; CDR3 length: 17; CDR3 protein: ASSPSPGLIRSSYNEQF
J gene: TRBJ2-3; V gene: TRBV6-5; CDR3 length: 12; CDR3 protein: ASRRTSGGDTQY
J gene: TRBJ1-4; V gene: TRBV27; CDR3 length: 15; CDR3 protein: ASSPMDRAGVNEKLF
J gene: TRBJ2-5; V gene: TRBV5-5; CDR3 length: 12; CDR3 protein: ASSPGTSQETQY
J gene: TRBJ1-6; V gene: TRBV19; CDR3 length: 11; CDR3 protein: ASSSSTISPLH
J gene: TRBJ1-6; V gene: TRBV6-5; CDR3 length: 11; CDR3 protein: ASSYNGNSPLH
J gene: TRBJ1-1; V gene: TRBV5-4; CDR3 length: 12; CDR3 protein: ASSRHTVAPEAF
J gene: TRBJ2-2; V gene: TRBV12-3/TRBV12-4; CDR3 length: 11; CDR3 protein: ASSFSSTGELF
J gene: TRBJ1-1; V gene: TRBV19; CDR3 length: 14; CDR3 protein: ASSITGGVMNTEAF
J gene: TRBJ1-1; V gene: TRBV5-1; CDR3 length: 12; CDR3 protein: ASATGGAPTEAF
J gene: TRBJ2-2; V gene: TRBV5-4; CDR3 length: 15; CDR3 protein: ASSPVSRGKNTGELF
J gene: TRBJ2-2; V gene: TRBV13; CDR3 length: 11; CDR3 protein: ASSPTATGELF
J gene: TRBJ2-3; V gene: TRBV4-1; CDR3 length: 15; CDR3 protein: ASSQDSTSESTDTQY
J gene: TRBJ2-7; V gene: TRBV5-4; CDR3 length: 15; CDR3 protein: ASSLSVATSGPYEQY
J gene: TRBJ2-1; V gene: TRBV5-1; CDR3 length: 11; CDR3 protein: ASSFSPVNEQF
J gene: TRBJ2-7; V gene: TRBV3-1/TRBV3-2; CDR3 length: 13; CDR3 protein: ASRPHGTGDYEQY
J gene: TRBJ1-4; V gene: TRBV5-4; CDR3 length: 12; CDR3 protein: ASSLGAGNEKLF
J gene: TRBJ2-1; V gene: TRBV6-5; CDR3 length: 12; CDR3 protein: ASTGTSGGNEQF
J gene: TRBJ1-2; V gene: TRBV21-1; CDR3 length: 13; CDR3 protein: ASSKPRGPNYGYT
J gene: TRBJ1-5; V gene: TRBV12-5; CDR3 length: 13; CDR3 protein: ASGAGTGGLGPQH
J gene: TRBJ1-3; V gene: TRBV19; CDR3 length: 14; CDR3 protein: ASRAPGGRSGNTIY
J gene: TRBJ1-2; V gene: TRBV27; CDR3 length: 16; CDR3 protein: ASSLSPQVRSINYGYT
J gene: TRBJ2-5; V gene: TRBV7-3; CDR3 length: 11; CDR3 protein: ASSLDRDETQY
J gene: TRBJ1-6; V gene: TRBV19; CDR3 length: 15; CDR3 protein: ASSLTGILSYNSPLH
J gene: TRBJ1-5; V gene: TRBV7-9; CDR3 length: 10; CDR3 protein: ASSFGVQPQH
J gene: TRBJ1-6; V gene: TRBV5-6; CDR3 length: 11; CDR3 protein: ASSPGYNSPLH
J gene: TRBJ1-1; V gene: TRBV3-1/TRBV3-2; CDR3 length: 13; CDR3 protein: ASSPYDRVFSEAF
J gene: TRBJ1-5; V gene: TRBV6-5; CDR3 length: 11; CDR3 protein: ASSLDRNQPQH